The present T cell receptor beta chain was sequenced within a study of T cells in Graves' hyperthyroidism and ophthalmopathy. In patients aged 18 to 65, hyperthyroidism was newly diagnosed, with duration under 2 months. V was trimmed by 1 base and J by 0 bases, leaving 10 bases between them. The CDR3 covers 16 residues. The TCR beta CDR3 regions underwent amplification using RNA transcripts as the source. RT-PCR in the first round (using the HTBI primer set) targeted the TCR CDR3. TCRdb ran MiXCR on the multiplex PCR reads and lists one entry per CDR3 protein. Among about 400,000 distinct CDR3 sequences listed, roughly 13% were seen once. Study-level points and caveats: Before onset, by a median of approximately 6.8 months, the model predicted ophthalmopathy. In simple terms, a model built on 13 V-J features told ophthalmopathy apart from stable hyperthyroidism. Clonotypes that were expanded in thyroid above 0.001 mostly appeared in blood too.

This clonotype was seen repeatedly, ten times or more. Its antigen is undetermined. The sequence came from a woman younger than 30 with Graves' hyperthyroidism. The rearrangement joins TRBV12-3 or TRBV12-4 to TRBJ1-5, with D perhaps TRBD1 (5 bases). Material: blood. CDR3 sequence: CASSLGVGASNQPQHF. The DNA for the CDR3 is TGTGCCAGCAGTTTAGGGGTAGGGGCTAGCAATCAGCCCCAGCATTTT.